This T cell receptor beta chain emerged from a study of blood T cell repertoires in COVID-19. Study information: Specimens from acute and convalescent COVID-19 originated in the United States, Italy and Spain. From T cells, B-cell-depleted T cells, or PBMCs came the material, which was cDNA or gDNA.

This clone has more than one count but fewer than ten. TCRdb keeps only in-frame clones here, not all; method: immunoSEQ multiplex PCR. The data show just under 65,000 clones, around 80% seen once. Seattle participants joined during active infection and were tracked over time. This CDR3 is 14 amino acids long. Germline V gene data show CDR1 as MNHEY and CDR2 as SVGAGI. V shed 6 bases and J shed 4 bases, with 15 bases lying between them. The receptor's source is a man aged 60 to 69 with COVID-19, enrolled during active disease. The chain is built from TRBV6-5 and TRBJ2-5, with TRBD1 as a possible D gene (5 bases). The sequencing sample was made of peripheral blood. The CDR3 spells CASSGHPSGETQYF. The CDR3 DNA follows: TGTGCCAGCAGCGGACATCCCTCAGGAGAGACCCAGTACTTC.